Below are 4 T cell receptor beta chains sequenced from a single sample in a study of blood T cell repertoires in COVID-19. The protocol was immunoSEQ multiplex PCR, while the TCRdb copy is restricted to in-frame clones and leaves out a portion. The sample has about 160,000 clones, approximately 90% seen once; the top ten hold 10% to 13%. The source material was peripheral blood. The receptors shown here come from a woman aged 70-85 years with COVID-19, enrolled during active disease.

The V and J genes are TRBV4-1 and TRBJ1-5, with D tentatively TRBD1 (5 bases). The CDR3 contains 13 residues. Germline V gene data show CDR1 as MGHRA and CDR2 as YSYEKL. Trimming cost V 0 bases and J 6 bases, with 6 bases left between them. CDR3 in amino acids: CASSQEGAQPQHF. The CDR3 nucleotides are TGCGCCAGCAGCCAAGAAGGGGCTCAGCCCCAGCATTTT.

A single count supports this clone. The V call is TRBV27, the J call TRBJ1-5; D call uncertain. The CDR3 contains 15 residues. Germline V gene sequence: CDR1 MNHEY, CDR2 SMNVEV (reference sequence). V lost 5 bases and J 6 bases, leaving 17 bases between the germline ends. The CDR3 loop is CASSLSGRISQPQHF. The CDR3 nucleotides read TGTGCCAGCAGTCTTTCCGGGAGGATTAGTCAGCCCCAGCATTTT.

V is TRBV5-1 and J is TRBJ2-7; TRBD1 matches at 8 bases. V was pared by 4 bases and J by 5 bases, with 17 bases of the junction left unmatched. Germline V gene data show CDR1 as SGHRS and CDR2 as YFSETQ. This CDR3 spans 17 amino acids. CDR3 loop: CASSLHGQGGLRNEQYF. CDR3 nucleotides: TGCGCCAGCAGCCTGCACGGACAGGGAGGTCTAAGGAACGAGCAGTACTTC.

The chain links TRBV19 to TRBJ2-5, with D possibly being TRBD2 (6 bases). CDR3 length equals 15 residues. Germline-derived CDR1 and CDR2 are LNHDA and SQIVND (reference sequence). V was cut by 3 bases and J by 2 bases, with 13 bases left in between. Here the CDR3 DNA reads TGTGCCAGTAGTATGTTGGGAGGACAACAAGAGACCCAGTACTTC. Residues: CASSMLGGQQETQYF. The variable domain in full, completed from reference TRBV19 and TRBJ2-5, reads DGGITQSPKYLFRKEGQNVTLSCEQNLNHDAMYWYRQDPGQGLRLIYYSQIVNDFQKGDIAEGYSVSREKKESFPLTVTSAQKNPTAFYLCASSMLGGQQETQYFGPGTRLLVL.